Below are 27 T cell receptor beta chains sequenced from a single sample in a study of early T cells in non-severe SARS-CoV-2 infection. TCRdb reanalysed the 5' RACE reads using MiXCR and keeps one entry per CDR3 protein. The sample lists around 57,000 distinct CDR3 sequences; approximately 10% were seen once. The sequenced sample was whole blood. These receptors came from an adult who was a healthcare worker with PCR-confirmed SARS-CoV-2 infection or an uninfected control (not recorded which).

This clonotype was seen more than once but under ten times. In DNA, the CDR3 is TGTGCCAGCAGTGAAAGGGCCGCCACTGGCTACACCTTC. Protein product: CASSERAATGYTF. This chain joins TRBV2 and TRBJ1-2; D call uncertain. Per germline, CDR1 SNHLY and CDR2 FYNNEI. Trimming cost V 2 bases and J 7 bases, with 11 bases left between them. The CDR3 is made up of 13 amino acids.

This clonotype was recorded a few times. The chain recombines TRBV5-1 with TRBJ1-5; no firm D call. The CDR3 totals 13 residues. The germline CDR1 and CDR2 sequences are SGHRS and YFSETQ. V lost 3 bases, J lost 4 bases, and 8 bases lay in between. The CDR3, as DNA: TGCGCCAGCAGCTCGGAAGGGAATCAGCCCCAGCATTTT. As protein: CASSSEGNQPQHF.

Ten or more counts support this clonotype. The genes are TRBV5-5 and TRBJ2-7; D remains unclear. Trimming removed 2 bases at V and 2 bases at J, with 8 bases between. The CDR3 has 13 residues. Germline lookup yields CDR1 SGHKS and CDR2 YYEKEE (reference sequence). The CDR3 region is CASSFIDTYEQYF. The CDR3 DNA reads TGTGCCAGCAGCTTCATAGATACCTACGAGCAGTACTTC.

This clonotype was seen repeatedly, ten times or more. The chain employs TRBV20-1 and TRBJ2-1; either TRBD1 or TRBD2 may supply D (6 bases each). CDR1 is DFQATT, CDR2 SNEGSKA, per germline (reference sequence). V gave up 0 bases and J gave up 6 bases, with 18 bases separating them. The CDR3 spans 16 residues. The CDR3 DNA is TGCAGTGCTAGAGAGCCATATGGCGGGACACTCAATGAGCAGTTCTTC. Its translation: CSAREPYGGTLNEQFF.

This clonotype has ten or more counts. The chain recombines TRBV7-9 with TRBJ2-7, with 10 bases fitting TRBD2. V shed 4 bases, J shed 0 bases, and the junction held 3 bases outside the gene matches. The CDR3 runs 15 residues. Germline V gives CDR1 SEHNR, CDR2 FQNEAQ (reference sequence). As DNA, the CDR3 is TGTGCCAGCAGCTCTAGCGGGGGAATCTCCTACGAGCAGTACTTC. This sequence encodes CASSSSGGISYEQYF. Full variable domain (rest looked up from reference TRBV7-9 and TRBJ2-7): DTGVSQNPRHKITKRGQNVTFRCDPISEHNRLYWYRQTLGQGPEFLTYFQNEAQLEKSRLLSDRFSAERPKGSFSTLEIQRTEQGDSAMYLCASSSSGGISYEQYFGPGTRLTVT.

In this sample, this clonotype turned up many times. V gene TRBV7-2 combines with J gene TRBJ1-4; a possible D gene is TRBD1 (5 bases). This CDR3 is 15 amino acids long. Germline V CDR1 and CDR2: SGHTA, FQGNSA. With 1 base removed from V and 5 bases from J, the gap between germline ends came to 11 bases. CDR3 coding DNA: TGTGCCAGCAGCTTAGGAGGTGGGGGGAATGAAAAACTGTTTTTT. Translation gives CASSLGGGGNEKLFF.

With respect to this clonotype: A much larger clone differs from this one at a single base, so this may be a read error. The chain links TRBV5-1 to TRBJ2-1; D possibly corresponds to TRBD2 (6 bases). The CDR3 is 16 amino acids. Germline CDR1 SGHRS, CDR2 YFSETQ. The V end lost 0 bases, the J end lost 6 bases, and 16 bases lay between the germline ends. The DNA for the CDR3 is TGCGCCAGCAGCTTGGGTGGGACTTCCGACTGCAATGAGCAGTTCTTC. Its protein is CASSLGGTSDCNEQFF.

The chain is built from TRBV4-1 and TRBJ2-1; 11 bases agree with TRBD2. J was trimmed by 7 bases and V by 7 bases; bases with no gene match: 9. The CDR3 consists of 15 residues. Germline V gene sequence: CDR1 MGHRA, CDR2 YSYEKL. CDR3 bases: TGCGCCAGCAACCACGTAGCGGGAGGGTTTAATGAGCAGTTCTTC. Amino acids: CASNHVAGGFNEQFF.

This clonotype has at least ten counts. As DNA, the CDR3 is TGCGCCAGCAGTGAGAAGTCGGGCTGGAACACCGGGGAGCTGTTTTTT. Translating gives CASSEKSGWNTGELFF. V gene TRBV10-1 combines with J gene TRBJ2-2, with D unresolved. V dropped 2 bases and J dropped 1 base, with 11 bases sitting between them. The length of the CDR3 is 16 residues. Looked up from germline, CDR1 is WNHNN and CDR2 is SYGVQD (reference sequence).

This chain uses TRBV6-6 with TRBJ2-3; 11 bases match TRBD2. This CDR3 is built from 15 residues. CDR1 is MNHNY and CDR2 is SVGAGI in the germline V gene (reference sequence). Unmatched junction bases numbered 5, after V lost 6 bases and J lost 3 bases. CDR3 amino acids: CASRPLAGGTDTQYF. CDR3 coding DNA: TGTGCCAGCAGGCCTCTAGCGGGAGGTACAGATACGCAGTATTTT.

This clonotype was seen repeatedly, ten times or more. The CDR3 sequence is CASRLVREGLAGARYNEQFF. The CDR3 coding sequence is TGTGCAAGTCGCTTAGTCAGGGAGGGACTAGCGGGGGCCCGCTACAATGAGCAGTTCTTC. The chain uses TRBV12-2 and TRBJ2-1; the D call of TRBD2 is as the table states it, not checked on the DNA. TRBV12-2 is annotated as a pseudogene. This CDR3 comprises 20 residues.

This clonotype showed up many times. The rearrangement uses TRBV28 and TRBJ2-2, with D possibly being TRBD1 (6 bases). The CDR3 totals 15 residues. Trimming removed 10 bases at V and 2 bases at J, with 17 bases between. Looked up from germline, CDR1 is MDHEN and CDR2 is SYDVKM. CDR3 region: CATNRRQANTGELFF. DNA of the CDR3: TGTGCCACCAATAGACGACAGGCCAACACCGGGGAGCTGTTTTTT.

This clonotype has ten or more counts. The chain is built from TRBV5-1 and TRBJ2-7; TRBD2 matches 9 bases. The CDR3 loop spans 17 amino acids. Germline assignment: CDR1 SGHRS and CDR2 YFSETQ. The trim removed 3 bases at V and 1 base at J, leaving 11 bases unmatched. The CDR3 is CASSSGLAAITSYEQYF. CDR3 DNA sequence: TGCGCCAGCAGCTCGGGACTAGCTGCAATTACATCCTACGAGCAGTACTTC.

The chain is built from TRBV27 and TRBJ1-1, with 9 bases aligning to TRBD1. The CDR3 extends over 16 amino acids. Germline V gene sequence: CDR1 MNHEY, CDR2 SMNVEV (reference sequence). V was pared by 2 bases and J by 12 bases, with 16 bases of the junction left unmatched. The CDR3 DNA sequence: TGTGCCAGCAGTTTAACACCCACAGGGGGCGCGGGGTTTACTTTCTTT. As protein: CASSLTPTGGAGFTFF.

This clonotype was detected only a few times. This chain uses TRBV28 with TRBJ1-3; D is undetermined. Deletions cut 3 bases from V and 0 bases from J, with 3 bases between. The CDR3 sequence is 13 residues long. Germline V CDR1 and CDR2: MDHEN, SYDVKM. The CDR3 here is CASSLDSGNTIYF. CDR3 bases: TGTGCCAGCAGTTTGGACTCTGGAAACACCATATATTTT.

This clonotype occurred many times. V usage is TRBV7-2 and J usage is TRBJ2-7; D remains unclear. The CDR3 loop spans 13 amino acids. V lost 9 bases and J 3 bases, leaving 15 bases between the germline ends. Per germline, CDR1 SGHTA and CDR2 FQGNSA. DNA of the CDR3: TGTGCCAGTTCCCCAGGCTTCGGCTACGAGCAGTACTTC. Amino acids: CASSPGFGYEQYF.

This clonotype has ten or more counts. V gene TRBV29-1 combines with J gene TRBJ2-5; D may correspond to TRBD1 or TRBD2 (6 bases each). This CDR3 has 15 amino acids. Trimming took 4 bases from V and 1 from J, leaving 16 bases between them. The germline V gene has CDR1 SQVTM and CDR2 ANQGSEA. CDR3 nucleotides: TGCAGCGTTGCCCCCTTAGGGGGGTCCCAAGAGACCCAGTACTTC. It specifies CSVAPLGGSQETQYF.

This clonotype was detected many times. V gene TRBV7-2 combines with J gene TRBJ2-1, with D perhaps assigned TRBD1 or TRBD2 (5 bases each). This CDR3 is built from 14 residues. Deletions cut 1 base from V and 10 bases from J, with 14 bases between. The germline V gene encodes CDR1 SGHTA and CDR2 FQGNSA. CDR3 region: CASSLGVTGTEQFF. The CDR3 nucleotides read TGTGCCAGCAGCTTAGGGGTAACCGGGACCGAGCAGTTCTTC.

This chain connects TRBV7-2 to TRBJ2-7, with D possibly TRBD2 on 6 matching bases. Per the germline V gene, CDR1 is SGHTA and CDR2 is FQGNSA. The germline V and J ends were trimmed by 6 bases and 7 bases, with 25 bases remaining between them. The CDR3 runs 16 residues. CDR3 amino acids: CASRSPRDSSSAEQYF. For the CDR3, the DNA is TGTGCCAGCAGATCACCCAGGGACTCGAGCTCTGCGGAGCAGTACTTC. The full variable domain, with the rest looked up from reference TRBV7-2 and TRBJ2-7, is GAGVSQSPSNKVTEKGKDVELRCDPISGHTALYWYRQSLGQGLEFLIYFQGNSAPDKSGLPSDRFSAERTGGSVSTLTIQRTQQEDSAVYLCASRSPRDSSSAEQYFGPGTRLTVT.

The rearrangement uses TRBV2 and TRBJ1-3; D is unclear. Trimming shortened V by 5 bases and J by 2 bases, and 7 bases separated the two germline ends. The CDR3 is 13 residues long. Germline assignment: CDR1 SNHLY and CDR2 FYNNEI. CDR3 nucleotide sequence: TGTGCCAGCAGTTCAGCTACTGGAAACACCATATATTTT. The encoded protein is CASSSATGNTIYF.

The rearrangement links TRBV20-1 to TRBJ1-6; D gene unclear. Germline V gives CDR1 DFQATT, CDR2 SNEGSKA (reference sequence). V lost 6 bases and J 7 bases, leaving 13 bases between the germline ends. The CDR3 is 13 residues long. The CDR3 loop reads CSAHAAVNSPLHF. The CDR3 DNA reads as TGCAGTGCCCACGCGGCGGTAAATTCACCCCTCCACTTT.

This clonotype was picked up many times. V gene TRBV6-4 combines with J gene TRBJ2-3; TRBD2 aligns across 12 bases. The CDR3 length is 15 residues. Germline V gene data show CDR1 as MRHNA and CDR2 as SNTAGT. After removal of 4 bases from V and 1 base from J, the junction contained 0 bases not matched to a gene. In DNA form, the CDR3 reads TGTGCCAGCAGTGGGACTAGCGGGGGCACAGATACGCAGTATTTT. It is translated as CASSGTSGGTDTQYF.

This clonotype occurred many times. The genes are TRBV29-1 and TRBJ2-2, with a possible D match to TRBD2 (5 bases). Trimming removed 6 bases at V and 0 bases at J, with 11 bases between. From germline, CDR1 is SQVTM and CDR2 ANQGSEA. The CDR3 consists of 14 residues. The CDR3 reads CSVAARANTGELFF. The CDR3 coding sequence is TGCAGCGTAGCGGCGAGGGCGAACACCGGGGAGCTGTTTTTT.

J is TRBJ2-1 and V is TRBV18, with 7 bases aligning to TRBD1. This CDR3 region has 16 residues. Germline CDR1 and CDR2: KGHSH and LQKENI. Trimming took 3 bases from V and 3 from J; bases not matched to a gene: 8. CDR3 nucleotides: TGTGCCAGCTCACCCCCGTCGACAGGGATCTACAATGAGCAGTTCTTC. Its translation is CASSPPSTGIYNEQFF.

This clonotype was counted ten times or more. This rearrangement joins TRBV12-3 or TRBV12-4 to TRBJ2-1, with D unresolved. V dropped 5 bases and J dropped 7 bases, with 12 bases sitting between them. The CDR3 extends over 13 amino acids. The CDR3 DNA reads TGTGCCAGCAGTCTCCCGGTTTGGAATGAGCAGTTCTTC. Residues: CASSLPVWNEQFF.

This chain joins TRBV11-2 and TRBJ2-7, with 11 bases matching TRBD2. The trim removed 6 bases at V and 6 bases at J, leaving 7 bases unmatched. Germline loops: CDR1 SGHAT, CDR2 FQNNGV. CDR3 length: 14 amino acids. CDR3 loop: CASRTSGGPSEQYF. CDR3 nucleotides: TGTGCCAGCAGAACTAGCGGGGGCCCCTCCGAGCAGTACTTC.

Only a few counts were recorded for this clonotype. The rearrangement joins TRBV11-3 to TRBJ2-3, with 9 bases aligning to TRBD2. Germline assignment: CDR1 SGHNT and CDR2 YENEEA. This CDR3 is 16 amino acids long. V was clipped by 4 bases and J by 1 base; unmatched bases: 6. The CDR3 sequence: CASSSDPSGGTDTQYF. The CDR3 DNA sequence: TGTGCCAGCAGCTCCGACCCTAGCGGGGGCACAGATACGCAGTATTTT.